Described below is a single T cell receptor beta chain sequence and its context. The antigen remains undetermined. At one of its ends the junction is not consistent with the germline gene, which may arise from a read error. This sample was included in a study of T cell repertoires in cytomegalovirus infection. This CDR3 is built from 12 residues. Per the germline V gene, CDR1 is MNHNY and CDR2 is SVGAGI (reference sequence). TCRdb re-called the reads through MiXCR, storing one row per CDR3 protein. The data hold about a million distinct CDR3 sequences, with around 30% observed a single time. This clonotype originated in a human donor in good health (CMV status not recorded). Some clones in this sample may be carry-over from other donors' samples. The V gene is TRBV6-6, the J gene TRBJ2-3, with D tentatively TRBD1 (6 bases). The source material was cultured CD8+ T cells from PBMCs, sampled from culture after CMV antigen stimulation. DNA of the CDR3: TGTGCCAGCAGCTACGAGGGGGATACGCGGTATTTT. Translating gives CASSYEGDTRYF.